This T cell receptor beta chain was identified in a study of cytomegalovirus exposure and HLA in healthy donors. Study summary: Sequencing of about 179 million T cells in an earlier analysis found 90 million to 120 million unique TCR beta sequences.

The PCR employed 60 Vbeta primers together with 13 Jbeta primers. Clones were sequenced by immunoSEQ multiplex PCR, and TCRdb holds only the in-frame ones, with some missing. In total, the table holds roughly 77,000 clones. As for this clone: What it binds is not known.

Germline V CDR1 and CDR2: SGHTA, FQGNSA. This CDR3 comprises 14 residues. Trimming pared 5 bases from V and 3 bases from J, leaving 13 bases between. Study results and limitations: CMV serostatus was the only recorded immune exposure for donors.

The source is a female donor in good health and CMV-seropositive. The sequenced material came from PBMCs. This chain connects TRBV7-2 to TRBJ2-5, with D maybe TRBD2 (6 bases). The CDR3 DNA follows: TGTGCCAGCAGCCCCTCTCGCGGGAAAGAGACCCAGTACTTC. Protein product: CASSPSRGKETQYF.